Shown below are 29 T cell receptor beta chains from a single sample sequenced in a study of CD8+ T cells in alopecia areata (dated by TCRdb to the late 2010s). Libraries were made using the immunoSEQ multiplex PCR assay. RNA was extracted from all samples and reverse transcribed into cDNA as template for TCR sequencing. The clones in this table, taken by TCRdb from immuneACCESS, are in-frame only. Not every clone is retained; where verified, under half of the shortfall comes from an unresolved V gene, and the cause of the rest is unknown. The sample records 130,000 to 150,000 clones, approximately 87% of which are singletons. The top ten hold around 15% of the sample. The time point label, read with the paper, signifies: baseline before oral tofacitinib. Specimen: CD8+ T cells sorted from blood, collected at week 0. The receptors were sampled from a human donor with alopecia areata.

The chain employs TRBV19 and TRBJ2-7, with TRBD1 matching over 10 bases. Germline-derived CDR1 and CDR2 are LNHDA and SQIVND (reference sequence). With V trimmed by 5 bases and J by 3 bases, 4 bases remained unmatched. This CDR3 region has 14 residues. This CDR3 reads CASSPRTGGYEQYF. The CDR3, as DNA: TGTGCCAGTAGTCCACGGACAGGGGGCTACGAGCAGTACTTC.

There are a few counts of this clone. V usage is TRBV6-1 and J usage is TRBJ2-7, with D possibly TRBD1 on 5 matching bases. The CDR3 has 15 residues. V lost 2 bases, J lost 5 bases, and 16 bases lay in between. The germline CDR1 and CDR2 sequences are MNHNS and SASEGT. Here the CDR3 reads CASSEPLTATDEQYF. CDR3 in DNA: TGTGCCAGCAGTGAACCCCTGACAGCCACGGACGAGCAGTACTTC.

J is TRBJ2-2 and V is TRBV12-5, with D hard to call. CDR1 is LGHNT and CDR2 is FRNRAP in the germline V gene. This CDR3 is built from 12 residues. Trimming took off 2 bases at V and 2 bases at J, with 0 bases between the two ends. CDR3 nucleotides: TGTGCTAGTGGTTTGAACACCGGGGAGCTGTTTTTT. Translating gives CASGLNTGELFF.

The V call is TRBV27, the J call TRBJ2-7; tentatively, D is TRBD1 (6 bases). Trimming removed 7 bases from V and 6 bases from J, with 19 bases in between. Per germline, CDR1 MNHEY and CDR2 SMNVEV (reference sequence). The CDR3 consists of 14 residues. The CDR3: CASTLTGIGGEQYF. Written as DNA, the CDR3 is TGTGCCAGCACCCTTACAGGGATCGGTGGCGAGCAGTACTTC.

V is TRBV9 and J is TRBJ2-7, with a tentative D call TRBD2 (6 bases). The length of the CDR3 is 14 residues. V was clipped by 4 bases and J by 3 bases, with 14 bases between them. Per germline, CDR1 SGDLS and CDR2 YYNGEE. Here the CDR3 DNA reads TGTGCCAGCAGCCCAAGGGCTAGCGACTACGAGCAGTACTTC. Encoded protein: CASSPRASDYEQYF.

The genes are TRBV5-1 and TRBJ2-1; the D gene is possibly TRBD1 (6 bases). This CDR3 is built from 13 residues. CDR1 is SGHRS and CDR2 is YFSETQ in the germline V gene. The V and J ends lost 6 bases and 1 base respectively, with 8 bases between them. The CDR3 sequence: CASKGESYNEQFF. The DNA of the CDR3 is TGCGCCAGCAAGGGGGAATCCTACAATGAGCAGTTCTTC.

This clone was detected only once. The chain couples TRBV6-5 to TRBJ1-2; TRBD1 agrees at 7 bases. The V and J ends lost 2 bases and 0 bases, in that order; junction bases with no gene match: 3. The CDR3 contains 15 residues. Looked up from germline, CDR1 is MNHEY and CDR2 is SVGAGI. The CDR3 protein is CASSYGTEANYGYTF. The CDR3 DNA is TGTGCCAGCAGTTACGGGACAGAAGCTAACTATGGCTACACCTTC.

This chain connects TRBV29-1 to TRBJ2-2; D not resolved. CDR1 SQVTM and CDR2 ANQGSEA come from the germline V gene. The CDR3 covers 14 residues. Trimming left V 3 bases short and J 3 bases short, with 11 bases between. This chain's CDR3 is CSVEVFRDTGELFF. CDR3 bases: TGCAGCGTTGAGGTTTTCCGGGACACCGGGGAGCTGTTTTTT.

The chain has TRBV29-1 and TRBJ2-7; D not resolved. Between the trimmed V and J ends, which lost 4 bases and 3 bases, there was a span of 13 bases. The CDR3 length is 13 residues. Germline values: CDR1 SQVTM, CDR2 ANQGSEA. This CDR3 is CSVALGLGYEQYF. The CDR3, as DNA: TGCAGCGTTGCCTTGGGTTTAGGCTACGAGCAGTACTTC.

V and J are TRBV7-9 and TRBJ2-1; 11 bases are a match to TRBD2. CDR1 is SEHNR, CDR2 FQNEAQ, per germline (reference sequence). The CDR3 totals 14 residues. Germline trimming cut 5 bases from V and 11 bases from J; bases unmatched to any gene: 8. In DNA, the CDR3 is TGTGCCAGCAGCGGGGGCACTAGCGGGGGTAAGCAGTTCTTC. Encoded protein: CASSGGTSGGKQFF.

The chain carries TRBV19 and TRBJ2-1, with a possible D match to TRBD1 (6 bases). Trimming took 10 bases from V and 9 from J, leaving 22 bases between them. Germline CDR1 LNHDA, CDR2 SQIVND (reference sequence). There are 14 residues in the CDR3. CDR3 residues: CATTPGHLVGEQFF. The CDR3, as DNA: TGTGCCACCACCCCGGGACACCTGGTCGGTGAGCAGTTCTTC.

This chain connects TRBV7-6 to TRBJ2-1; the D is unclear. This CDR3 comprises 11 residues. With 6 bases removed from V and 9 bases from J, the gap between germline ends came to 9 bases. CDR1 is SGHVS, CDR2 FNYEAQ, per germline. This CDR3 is CASSSVGEQFF. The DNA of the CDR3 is TGTGCCAGCAGTTCGGTTGGTGAGCAGTTCTTC.

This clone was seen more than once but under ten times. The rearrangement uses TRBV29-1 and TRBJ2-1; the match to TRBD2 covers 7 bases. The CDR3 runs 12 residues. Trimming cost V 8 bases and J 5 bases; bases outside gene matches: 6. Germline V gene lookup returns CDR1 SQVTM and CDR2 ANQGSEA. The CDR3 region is CSTVGGNNEQFF. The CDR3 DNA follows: TGCAGCACCGTGGGGGGGAACAATGAGCAGTTCTTC.

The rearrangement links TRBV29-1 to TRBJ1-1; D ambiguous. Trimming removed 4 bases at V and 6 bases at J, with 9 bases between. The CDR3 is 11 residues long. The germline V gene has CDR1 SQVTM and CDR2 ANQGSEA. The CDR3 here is CSVVAGSEAFF. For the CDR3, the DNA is TGCAGCGTTGTAGCTGGGTCTGAAGCTTTCTTT.

DNA of the CDR3: TGTGCCAGCAGCGGACTAGCGGGGGGCCACAATGAGCAGTTCTTC. Translating it yields CASSGLAGGHNEQFF. The chain has TRBV7-6 and TRBJ2-1; 14 nucleotides agree with TRBD2. The V and J ends lost 5 bases and 5 bases, in that order; junction bases with no gene match: 2. The length of the CDR3 is 15 residues. Germline lookup yields CDR1 SGHVS and CDR2 FNYEAQ.

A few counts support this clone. The DNA for the CDR3 is TGTGCCAGCAGCTCCGAGGGCCAGCGGGGGGGCAGGGATACGCAGTATTTT. This sequence encodes CASSSEGQRGGRDTQYF. J is TRBJ2-3 and V is TRBV7-9; 10 nucleotides align to TRBD2. CDR3 size: 17 residues. V shed 4 bases and J 6 bases; nucleotides not matched to a gene: 13. CDR1 and CDR2 from the germline V gene are SEHNR and FQNEAQ (reference sequence).

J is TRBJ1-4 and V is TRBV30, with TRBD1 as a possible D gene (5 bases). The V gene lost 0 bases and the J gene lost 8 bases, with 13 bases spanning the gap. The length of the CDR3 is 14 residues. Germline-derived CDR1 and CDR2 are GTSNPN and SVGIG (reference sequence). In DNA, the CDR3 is TGTGCCTGGAGTGTGCCAGGGAACTTCGAAAAACTGTTTTTT. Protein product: CAWSVPGNFEKLFF.

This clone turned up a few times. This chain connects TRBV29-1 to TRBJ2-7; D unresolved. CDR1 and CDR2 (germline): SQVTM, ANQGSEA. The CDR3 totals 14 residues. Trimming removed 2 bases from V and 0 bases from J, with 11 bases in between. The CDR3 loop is CSVEKIDNSYEQYF. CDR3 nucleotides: TGCAGCGTTGAAAAGATAGATAACTCCTACGAGCAGTACTTC.

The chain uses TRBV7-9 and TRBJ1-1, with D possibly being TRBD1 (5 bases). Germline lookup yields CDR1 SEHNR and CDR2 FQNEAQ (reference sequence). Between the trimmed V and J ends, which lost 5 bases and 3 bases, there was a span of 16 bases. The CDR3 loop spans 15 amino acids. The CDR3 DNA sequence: TGTGCCAGCAGCCCTTGGGGACGGGGATACACTGAAGCTTTCTTT. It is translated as CASSPWGRGYTEAFF.

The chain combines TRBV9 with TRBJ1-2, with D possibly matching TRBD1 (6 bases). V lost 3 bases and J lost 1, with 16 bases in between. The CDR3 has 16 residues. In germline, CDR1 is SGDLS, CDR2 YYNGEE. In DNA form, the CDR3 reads TGTGCCAGCAGCGAATATCCAGGGGTTCTTAACTATGGCTACACCTTC. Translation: CASSEYPGVLNYGYTF.

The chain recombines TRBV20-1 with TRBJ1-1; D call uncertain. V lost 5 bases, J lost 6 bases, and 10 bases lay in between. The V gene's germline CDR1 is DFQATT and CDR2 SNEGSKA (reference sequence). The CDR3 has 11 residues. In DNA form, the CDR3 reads TGCAGTGCTGAATTGGGTGCTGAAGCTTTCTTT. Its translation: CSAELGAEAFF.

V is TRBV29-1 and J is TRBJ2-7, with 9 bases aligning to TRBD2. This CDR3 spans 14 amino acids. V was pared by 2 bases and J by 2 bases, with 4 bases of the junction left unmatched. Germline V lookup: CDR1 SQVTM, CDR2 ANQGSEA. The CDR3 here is CSVEQAGGTYEQYF. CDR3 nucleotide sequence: TGCAGCGTTGAACAGGCGGGGGGGACCTACGAGCAGTACTTC.

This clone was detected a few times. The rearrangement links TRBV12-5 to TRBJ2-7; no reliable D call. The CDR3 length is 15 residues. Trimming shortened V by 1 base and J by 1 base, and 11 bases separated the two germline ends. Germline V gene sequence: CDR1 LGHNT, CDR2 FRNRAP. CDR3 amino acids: CASGLGARGSYEQYF. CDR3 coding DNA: TGTGCTAGTGGTTTGGGGGCTAGAGGTTCCTACGAGCAGTACTTC.

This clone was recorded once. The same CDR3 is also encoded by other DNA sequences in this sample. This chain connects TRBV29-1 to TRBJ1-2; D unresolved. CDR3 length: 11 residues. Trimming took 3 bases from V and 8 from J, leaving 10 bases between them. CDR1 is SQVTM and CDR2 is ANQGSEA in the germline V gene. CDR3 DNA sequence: TGCAGCGTTGAGTTACGGTACGGCTACACCTTC. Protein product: CSVELRYGYTF.

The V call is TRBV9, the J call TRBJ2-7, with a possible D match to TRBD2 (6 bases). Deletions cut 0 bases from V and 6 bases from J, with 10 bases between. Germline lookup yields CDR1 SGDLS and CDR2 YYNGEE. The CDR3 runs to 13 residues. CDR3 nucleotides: TGTGCCAGCAGCGTAGGCGGAGGGACCGAGCAGTACTTC. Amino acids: CASSVGGGTEQYF.

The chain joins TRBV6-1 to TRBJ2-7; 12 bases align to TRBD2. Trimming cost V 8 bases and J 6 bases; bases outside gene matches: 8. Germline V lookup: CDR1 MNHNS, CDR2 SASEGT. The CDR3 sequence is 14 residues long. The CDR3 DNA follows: TGTGCCAGCGGTCTAGCGGGAGGGAGCCCCGAGCAGTACTTC. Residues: CASGLAGGSPEQYF.

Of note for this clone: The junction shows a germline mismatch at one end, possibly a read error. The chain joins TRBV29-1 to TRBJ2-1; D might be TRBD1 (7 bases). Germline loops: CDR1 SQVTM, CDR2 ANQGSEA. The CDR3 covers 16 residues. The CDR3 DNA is TGCGGCGTTGAAGACCCCGACAGGGAGGCCTACAATGAGCAGTTCTTC. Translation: CGVEDPDREAYNEQFF.

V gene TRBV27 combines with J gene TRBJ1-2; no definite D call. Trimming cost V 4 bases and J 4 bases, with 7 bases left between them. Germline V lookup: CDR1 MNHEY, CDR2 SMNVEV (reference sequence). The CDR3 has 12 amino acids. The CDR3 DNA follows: TGTGCCAGCAGTTCTCACTCCTATGGCTACACCTTC. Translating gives CASSSHSYGYTF.

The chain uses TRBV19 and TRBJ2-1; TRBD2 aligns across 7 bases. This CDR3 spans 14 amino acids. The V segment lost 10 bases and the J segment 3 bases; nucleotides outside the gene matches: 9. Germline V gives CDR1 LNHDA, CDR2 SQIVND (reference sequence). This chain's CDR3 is CAISLGGDYNEQFF. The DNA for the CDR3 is TGTGCCATTAGCCTGGGAGGGGACTACAATGAGCAGTTCTTC.